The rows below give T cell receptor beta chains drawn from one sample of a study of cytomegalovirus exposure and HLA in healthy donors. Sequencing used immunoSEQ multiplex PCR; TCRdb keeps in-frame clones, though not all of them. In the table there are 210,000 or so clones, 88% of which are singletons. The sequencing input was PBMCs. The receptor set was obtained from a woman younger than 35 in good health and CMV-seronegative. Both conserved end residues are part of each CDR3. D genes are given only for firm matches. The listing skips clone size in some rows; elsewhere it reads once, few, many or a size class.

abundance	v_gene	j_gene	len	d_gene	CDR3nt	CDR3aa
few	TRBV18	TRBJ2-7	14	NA	TGTGCCAGCTCACCGGAGATCGGGGAGAACGAGCAGTACTTC	CASSPEIGENEQYF
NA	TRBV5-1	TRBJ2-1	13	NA	TGCGCCAGCAGCTTGACAGGGTTCAATGAGCAGTTCTTC	CASSLTGFNEQFF
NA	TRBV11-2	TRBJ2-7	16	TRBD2	TGTGCCAGCAGCCATCTAGTGGGAGGGCCCTCCTACGAGCAGTACTTC	CASSHLVGGPSYEQYF
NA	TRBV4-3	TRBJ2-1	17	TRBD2	TGCGCCAGCAGCCGAGGACTAGCGGGCAGCTCCTACAATGAGCAGTTCTTC	CASSRGLAGSSYNEQFF
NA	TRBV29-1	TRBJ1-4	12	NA	TGCAGCGTTGCCGAGGAAACTGAAAAACTGTTTTTT	CSVAEETEKLFF
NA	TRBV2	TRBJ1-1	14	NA	TGTGCCAGCAGTTACAGGGCCCTGAACACTGAAGCTTTCTTT	CASSYRALNTEAFF
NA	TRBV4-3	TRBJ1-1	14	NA	TGCGCCAGCAGCCAAAATCGGGACATCAGTAAAGCTTTCTTT	CASSQNRDISKAFF
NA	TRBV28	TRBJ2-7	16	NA	TGTGCCAGCAGTCCCCGACAGATAAGTCCGTCCTACGAGCAGTACTTC	CASSPRQISPSYEQYF
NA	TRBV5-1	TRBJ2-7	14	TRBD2	TGCGCCAGCAGCTTAGCGGGAGGACCCTACGAGCAGTACTTC	CASSLAGGPYEQYF
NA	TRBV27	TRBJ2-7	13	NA	TGTGCCAGCAGTTTGGGGGGAATCGGCGAGCAGTACTTC	CASSLGGIGEQYF
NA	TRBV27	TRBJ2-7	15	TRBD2	TGTGCCAGCAGTCCCGGGACTAGCGCGACTTACGAGCAGTACTTC	CASSPGTSATYEQYF
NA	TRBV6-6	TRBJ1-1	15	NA	TGTGCCAGCAGCCCCGGCGGGGGGATTTCCACTGAAGCTTTCTTT	CASSPGGGISTEAFF
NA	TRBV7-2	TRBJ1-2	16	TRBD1	TGTGCCAGCAGCTTAGCAACGGCAGGGGGCAACTATGGCTACACCTTC	CASSLATAGGNYGYTF
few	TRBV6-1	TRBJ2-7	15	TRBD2	TGTGCCAGCAGTCTTCTAGCGGGAGGGCTCTACGAGCAGTACTTC	CASSLLAGGLYEQYF
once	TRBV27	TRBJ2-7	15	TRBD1	TGTGCCAGCAGCTCAGGGGGCCTAAGCTCCTACGAGCAGTACTTC	CASSSGGLSSYEQYF
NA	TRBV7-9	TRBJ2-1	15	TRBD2	TGTGCCAGCAGCTCAGATAGCGGGGCCTACAATGAGCAGTTCTTC	CASSSDSGAYNEQFF
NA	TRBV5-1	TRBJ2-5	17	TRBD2	TGCGCCAGCAGCAGGAGACTAGCGGGAGGCCGCGGGGAGACCCAGTACTTC	CASSRRLAGGRGETQYF
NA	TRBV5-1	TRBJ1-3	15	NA	TGCGCCAGCAGCTTGGGTCAGATCTCTGGAAACACCATATATTTT	CASSLGQISGNTIYF
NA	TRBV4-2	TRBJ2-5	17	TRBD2	TGTGCCAGCAGCCAAGGGACTAGCGGGGGAACCCAAGAGACCCAGTACTTC	CASSQGTSGGTQETQYF
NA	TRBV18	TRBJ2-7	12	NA	TGTGCCAGCTCACCCCTCGGCTACGAGCAGTACTTC	CASSPLGYEQYF
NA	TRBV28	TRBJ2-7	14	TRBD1	TGTGCCAGCAGTATAACCGGGACAGACTACGAGCAGTACTTC	CASSITGTDYEQYF
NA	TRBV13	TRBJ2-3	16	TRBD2	TGTGCCAGCAGCTTGCGACTAGCGGGAGGCCCAGATACGCAGTATTTT	CASSLRLAGGPDTQYF
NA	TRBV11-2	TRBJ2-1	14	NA	TGTGCCAGCAGCTTAGGCGACAGACACAATGAGCAGTTCTTC	CASSLGDRHNEQFF
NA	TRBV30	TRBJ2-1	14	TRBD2	TGTGCCTGGAGTGGACTAGCGCCAGTCAATGAGCAGTTCTTC	CAWSGLAPVNEQFF
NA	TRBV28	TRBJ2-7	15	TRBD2	TGTGCCAGCAGTTCACCGGGACTAGTGGCCTACGAGCAGTACTTC	CASSSPGLVAYEQYF
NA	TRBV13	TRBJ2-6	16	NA	TGTGCCAGCAGCTCCCCTTACGGGGGTGGGGCCAACGTCCTGACTTTC	CASSSPYGGGANVLTF
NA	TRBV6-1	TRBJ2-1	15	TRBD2	TGTGCCAGCAGTGAACGCCTAGCGGAGTACAATGAGCAGTTCTTC	CASSERLAEYNEQFF
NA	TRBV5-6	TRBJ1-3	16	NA	TGTGCCAGCAGCTTGGCGGTCCGTACCTCTGGAAACACCATATATTTT	CASSLAVRTSGNTIYF
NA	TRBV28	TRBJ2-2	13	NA	TGTGCCAGCAACCAGGGAAACACCGGGGAGCTGTTTTTT	CASNQGNTGELFF
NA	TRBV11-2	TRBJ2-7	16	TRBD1	TGTGCCAGCAGCTTTGGTCGACGAGACAGGGGTCACGAGCAGTACTTC	CASSFGRRDRGHEQYF
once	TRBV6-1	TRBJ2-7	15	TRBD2	TGTGCCAGCAGTGTGACTAGCGGGATAGGCTACGAGCAGTACTTC	CASSVTSGIGYEQYF
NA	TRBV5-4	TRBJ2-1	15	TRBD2	TGTGCCAGCAGCTCGCGGACTAGCTCCTACAATGAGCAGTTCTTC	CASSSRTSSYNEQFF
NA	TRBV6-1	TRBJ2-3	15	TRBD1	TGTGCCAGCAGCATGACAGGGAGTACGACAGATACGCAGTATTTT	CASSMTGSTTDTQYF
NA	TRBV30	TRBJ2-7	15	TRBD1	TGTGCCTGGGCCGGGGACAGGGTAAGCTCCCACGAGCAGTACTTC	CAWAGDRVSSHEQYF
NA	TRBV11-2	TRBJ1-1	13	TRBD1	TGTGCCAGCAGCTTAGCTGGACAGGGCGAAGCTTTCTTT	CASSLAGQGEAFF
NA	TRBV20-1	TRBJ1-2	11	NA	TGCAGTGCCGGCAGAGGATATGGCTACACCTTC	CSAGRGYGYTF
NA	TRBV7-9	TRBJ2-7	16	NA	TGTGCCAGCAGCTTGGGCGGGGGCACGGCCTCCTACGAGCAGTACTTC	CASSLGGGTASYEQYF
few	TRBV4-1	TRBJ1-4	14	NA	TGCGCCAGCAGCCAAGCAGCAACTAATGAAAAACTGTTTTTT	CASSQAATNEKLFF
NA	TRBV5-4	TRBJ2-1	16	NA	TGTGCCAGCAGCTTGGGAGGCTCAACCTACTACAATGAGCAGTTCTTC	CASSLGGSTYYNEQFF
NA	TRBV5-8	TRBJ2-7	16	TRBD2	TGTGCCAGCAGCTTGCTCAAACTAGCGGGAGGTGTCGAGCAGTACTTC	CASSLLKLAGGVEQYF
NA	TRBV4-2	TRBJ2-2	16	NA	TGTGCCAGCAGCCCGCACGGGAGTGGCGGATCCGGGGAGCTGTTTTTT	CASSPHGSGGSGELFF
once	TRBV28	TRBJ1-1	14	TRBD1	TGTGCCAGCAGTTTGACAGGGCCGAACACTGAAGCTTTCTTT	CASSLTGPNTEAFF
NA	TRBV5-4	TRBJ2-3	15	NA	TGTGCCAGCAGCTTGGACAGGGTAGTCACAGATACGCAGTATTTT	CASSLDRVVTDTQYF
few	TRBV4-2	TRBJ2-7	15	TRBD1	TGTGCCAGCAGCGCTGGACAGGGGGCTTCCTACGAGCAGTACTTC	CASSAGQGASYEQYF
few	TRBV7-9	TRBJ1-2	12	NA	TGTGCCAGCAGCACGACAGACTATGGCTACACCTTC	CASSTTDYGYTF
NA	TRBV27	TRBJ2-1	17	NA	TGTGCCAGCAGTTCAACGGACAGCCTCAAATCCTACAATGAGCAGTTCTTC	CASSSTDSLKSYNEQFF
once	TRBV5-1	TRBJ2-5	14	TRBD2	TGCGCCAGCAGCTTGGCCACGGGGGGAGAGACCCAGTACTTC	CASSLATGGETQYF
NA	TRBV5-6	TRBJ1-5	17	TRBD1	TGTGCCAGCAGCTTATACAGGGGCGCGTATAGCAATCAGCCCCAGCATTTT	CASSLYRGAYSNQPQHF
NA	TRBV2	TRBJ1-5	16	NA	TGTGCCAGCAGTGTCTCGAAGGACAAGACCAATCAGCCCCAGCATTTT	CASSVSKDKTNQPQHF
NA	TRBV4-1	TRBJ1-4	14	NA	TGCGCCAGCAGCCAAGAATTTGAGGATGAAAAACTGTTTTTT	CASSQEFEDEKLFF
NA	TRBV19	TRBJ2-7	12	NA	TGTGCCAGTAGTAAGCCCCCTGGCGAGCAGTACTTC	CASSKPPGEQYF
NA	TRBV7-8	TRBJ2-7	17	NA	TGTGCCAGCAGCTTATATTGGACCGGGGCGGGACCCTACGAGCAGTACTTC	CASSLYWTGAGPYEQYF
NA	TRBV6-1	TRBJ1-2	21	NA	TGTGCCAGCAGTGAAAATGGTGGCAGGGGCGTTGATGTCACGAGGGGCTATGGCTACACCTTC	CASSENGGRGVDVTRGYGYTF
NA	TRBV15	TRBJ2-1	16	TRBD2	TGTGCCACCAGCAGTTCGCTGGGACTAGCGGGATACCGGCAGTTCTTC	CATSSSLGLAGYRQFF
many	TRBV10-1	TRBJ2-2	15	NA	TGCGCCAGCAGTGGTTCTAGCGATTACACCGGGGAGCTGTTTTTT	CASSGSSDYTGELFF